The entry below describes one TCR beta chain. The antigen is undetermined. These data belong to a study of CD8 T cells in ankylosing spondylitis. Study conclusions and caveats: Disease-linked clones reportedly showed significant enrichment in matched ankylosing spondylitis synovial fluid. CD8+ cells made up the disease-linked clones, which were relatively rare in peripheral blood. Ankylosing spondylitis blood appeared to be characterized by a TCR beta motif of 7 to 9 highly homologous variants. Reactive arthritis synovial fluid and blood were previously reported to contain some motif variants.

MiXCR, run by TCRdb on the 5' RACE reads, gives a single entry per CDR3 protein. The table has 200,000 to 250,000 distinct CDR3 sequences, approximately 20% seen once; the top ten hold 40% to 50%. The CDR3 covers 15 residues. The trim removed 3 bases at V and 5 bases at J, leaving 5 bases unmatched. Germline CDR1 reads MDHEN; CDR2 reads SYDVKM. This chain connects TRBV28 to TRBJ2-5, with 11 bases fitting TRBD2. The sample was blood, either unsorted or a sorted T cell fraction (not recorded which). The source of this sequence is a male donor with ankylosing spondylitis. The CDR3 here is CASSFSGRAYETQYF. CDR3 sequence (DNA): TGTGCCAGCAGTTTTAGCGGGAGGGCCTACGAGACCCAGTACTTC. Drawing the rest from reference TRBV28 and TRBJ2-5, the complete variable domain is DVKVTQSSRYLVKRTGEKVFLECVQDMDHENMFWYRQDPGLGLRLIYFSYDVKMKEKGDIPEGYSVSREKKERFSLILESASTNQTSMYLCASSFSGRAYETQYFGPGTRLLVL.